This passage covers 20 T cell receptor beta chains from one sample sequenced in a study of radiation and T cells in renal cell carcinoma. The protocol was immunoSEQ multiplex PCR, while the TCRdb copy is restricted to in-frame clones and leaves out a portion. The sample holds about 24,000 clones, roughly half seen once. Specified treatment: 15 Gy SBRT to primary tumor, nephrectomy 4 weeks later. Source: tumor tissue, taken from a patient whose treatment included radiotherapy and nephrectomy. Every receptor here comes from a woman in her forties or fifties with renal cell carcinoma.

This clone was detected ten times or more. J is TRBJ1-2 and V is TRBV4-1; no definite D call. Trimming shortened V by 0 bases and J by 8 bases, and 16 bases separated the two germline ends. This CDR3 region has 15 residues. CDR1 MGHRA and CDR2 YSYEKL come from the germline V gene. CDR3 DNA: TGCGCCAGCAGCCAAGATTTAGGCGGTGCGGAGGGCTACACCTTC. It is translated as CASSQDLGGAEGYTF.

This clone was seen a handful of times. The genes are TRBV7-6 and TRBJ1-3; 7 nucleotides agree with TRBD1. Per germline, CDR1 SGHVS and CDR2 FNYEAQ. V shed 2 bases, J shed 2 bases, and the junction held 12 bases outside the gene matches. The CDR3 consists of 18 residues. The CDR3 nucleotides read TGTGCCAGCAGCTTAAGCGTGGTGGTAGACAGGGCTGGAAACACCATATATTTT. It encodes CASSLSVVVDRAGNTIYF.

This clone is labeled large. The V gene is TRBV4-3, the J gene TRBJ1-6, with unresolved D. Trimming removed 0 bases from V and 0 bases from J, with 6 bases in between. The CDR3 sequence is 16 residues long. The germline CDR1 and CDR2 sequences are LGHNA and YSLEER. CDR3 region: CASSQDPSSYNSPLHF. CDR3 in DNA: TGCGCCAGCAGCCAAGATCCGAGCTCCTATAATTCACCCCTCCACTTT.

The V and J genes are TRBV5-1 and TRBJ2-3; D is possibly TRBD1 or TRBD2 (5 bases each). The V end lost 3 bases, the J end lost 10 bases, and 15 bases lay between the germline ends. The CDR3 totals 13 residues. Germline CDR1 reads SGHRS; CDR2 reads YFSETQ. The CDR3 region is CASSWGPREPQYF. The CDR3 nucleotides are TGCGCCAGCAGCTGGGGACCCAGGGAGCCGCAGTATTTT.

This clone has more than one count but fewer than ten. This chain uses TRBV5-4 with TRBJ1-2; TRBD1 matches 7 bases. With 0 bases clipped from V and 1 base from J, the junction kept 6 bases outside the gene matches. Germline V gives CDR1 SGHNT, CDR2 YYREEE (reference sequence). The CDR3 length is 16 residues. The CDR3 region is CASSLGRQGSNYGYTF. The CDR3, as DNA: TGTGCCAGCAGCTTGGGGCGACAGGGAAGTAACTATGGCTACACCTTC.

This clone was found many times. The chain recombines TRBV7-9 with TRBJ2-7, with D uncertain. This CDR3 contains 17 residues. With 2 bases removed from V and 2 bases from J, the gap between germline ends came to 19 bases. Germline lookup yields CDR1 SEHNR and CDR2 FQNEAQ (reference sequence). CDR3 DNA sequence: TGTGCCAGCAGCTTAAAGTCTGCCGGCTCCTTAGCCTACGAGCAGTACTTC. Translation gives CASSLKSAGSLAYEQYF.

This clone was found a few times. The chain couples TRBV9 to TRBJ2-5; D is uncertain. Germline values: CDR1 SGDLS, CDR2 YYNGEE. The CDR3 covers 12 residues. Trimming took 6 bases from V and 5 from J, leaving 11 bases between them. CDR3 coding DNA: TGTGCCAGCACTACCCAGGCGGAGACCCAGTACTTC. It yields the protein CASTTQAETQYF.

V and J are TRBV19 and TRBJ1-2, with 10 bases fitting TRBD1. V shed 6 bases and J 1 base; nucleotides not matched to a gene: 8. CDR3 length equals 16 residues. Germline V gene data show CDR1 as LNHDA and CDR2 as SQIVND (reference sequence). The DNA of the CDR3 is TGTGCCAGTAGCAGACCCGGGACAGGGGTTAACTATGGCTACACCTTC. It encodes CASSRPGTGVNYGYTF.

This clone was seen a handful of times. J is TRBJ1-1 and V is TRBV27; 9 bases fit TRBD1. The CDR3 loop spans 15 amino acids. In germline, CDR1 is MNHEY, CDR2 SMNVEV (reference sequence). J gave up 3 bases and V 6 bases, and 8 bases lay outside the gene matches. The chain's CDR3 is CASREGTGWDTEAFF. In nucleotides, the CDR3 is TGTGCCAGCAGGGAGGGGACAGGGTGGGACACTGAAGCTTTCTTT.

The chain joins TRBV7-9 to TRBJ1-1; no firm D call. This CDR3 is built from 13 residues. Trimming cost V 6 bases and J 8 bases, with 16 bases left between them. The germline V gene encodes CDR1 SEHNR and CDR2 FQNEAQ (reference sequence). The CDR3 loop is CASSFLLGHEAFF. For the CDR3, the DNA is TGTGCCAGCAGTTTTCTTCTGGGCCACGAAGCTTTCTTT.

This clone was recorded once. The rearrangement links TRBV7-2 to TRBJ1-1; D is undetermined. CDR3 length: 13 residues. Looked up from germline, CDR1 is SGHTA and CDR2 is FQGNSA. Between the trimmed V and J ends, which lost 1 base and 7 bases, there was a span of 10 bases. This CDR3 is CASSLESSLEAFF. The CDR3 DNA is TGTGCCAGCAGCTTAGAATCTTCCCTTGAAGCTTTCTTT.

The genes are TRBV5-1 and TRBJ2-7; TRBD1 aligns across 10 bases. CDR1 SGHRS and CDR2 YFSETQ come from the germline V gene. The CDR3 has 14 residues. V was clipped by 4 bases and J by 2 bases; unmatched bases: 3. CDR3 coding DNA: TGCGCCAGCAGCCCCGGGACAGGGGCCTACGAGCAGTACTTC. Translating gives CASSPGTGAYEQYF.

The chain couples TRBV19 to TRBJ1-6; 7 bases line up with TRBD1. This CDR3 has 14 residues. Per germline, CDR1 LNHDA and CDR2 SQIVND (reference sequence). J was trimmed by 10 bases and V by 5 bases; bases with no gene match: 8. The CDR3 here is CASSATGRESPLHF. The DNA for the CDR3 is TGTGCCAGTAGTGCGACAGGGCGGGAGTCACCCCTCCACTTT.

The CDR3 sequence is CASRSGTGGSPLHF. In DNA form, the CDR3 reads TGTGCCAGCCGTTCCGGGACAGGGGGCTCACCCCTCCACTTT. The rearrangement links TRBV19 to TRBJ1-6; 12 bases align to TRBD1. With V trimmed by 9 bases and J by 10 bases, 7 bases remained unmatched. Germline values: CDR1 LNHDA, CDR2 SQIVND (reference sequence). The CDR3 is made up of 14 amino acids.

Sample share makes this clone large. In the same sample, other DNA sequences code for this CDR3. J is TRBJ1-3 and V is TRBV7-9; possible D gene TRBD1, 6 bases. Trimming removed 5 bases from V and 4 bases from J, with 12 bases in between. The germline V gene has CDR1 SEHNR and CDR2 FQNEAQ (reference sequence). The CDR3 has 14 amino acids. The CDR3 here is CASSLRQEGNTIYF. CDR3 DNA: TGTGCCAGCAGCCTTCGACAGGAAGGAAACACCATATATTTT.

This clone occurred many times. V gene TRBV6-5 combines with J gene TRBJ2-7, with D tentatively TRBD1 or TRBD2 (6 bases each). The V gene's germline CDR1 is MNHEY and CDR2 SVGAGI. V lost 4 bases and J lost 0, with 10 bases in between. CDR3 length: 14 amino acids. The CDR3 DNA sequence: TGTGCCAGCAGTTTAGGGGGGTCCTCCTACGAGCAGTACTTC. Its translation is CASSLGGSSYEQYF.

This clone appeared a few times. The rearrangement joins TRBV6-1 to TRBJ1-1, with D perhaps TRBD1 (6 bases). From germline, CDR1 is MNHNS and CDR2 SASEGT. The CDR3 length is 13 residues. V was clipped by 1 base and J by 6 bases, with 9 bases between them. CDR3: CASSEGTASEAFF. The CDR3 DNA is TGTGCCAGCAGTGAAGGGACAGCCTCTGAAGCTTTCTTT.

The table lists this clone with many counts. The chain recombines TRBV7-6 with TRBJ2-6; 7 bases fit TRBD1. The CDR3 spans 18 residues. Germline-derived CDR1 and CDR2 are SGHVS and FNYEAQ. Trimming removed 5 bases from V and 0 bases from J; junction bases left unmatched: 10. CDR3 DNA: TGTGCCAGCAGCCGTCGACAGGGTATTAGCTCTGGGGCCAACGTCCTGACTTTC. This sequence encodes CASSRRQGISSGANVLTF.

This clone was detected only a few times. The V gene is TRBV27, the J gene TRBJ2-1; D gene unclear. CDR1 MNHEY and CDR2 SMNVEV come from the germline V gene (reference sequence). CDR3 length: 15 amino acids. Trimming removed 4 bases from V and 8 bases from J, with 18 bases in between. The CDR3 nucleotides read TGTGCCAGCAGTTCCGTCGGAAGGGTAGAGGATGAGCAGTTCTTC. The encoded protein is CASSSVGRVEDEQFF.

The J gene is TRBJ1-4, the V gene TRBV5-6; D possibly corresponds to TRBD1 (5 bases). This CDR3 has 16 residues. V was trimmed by 4 bases and J by 0 bases, leaving 13 bases between them. Germline V lookup: CDR1 SGHDT, CDR2 YYEEEE. CDR3 amino acids: CASSLDDSPTNEKLFF. CDR3 DNA: TGTGCCAGCAGCCTTGACGACAGCCCAACTAATGAAAAACTGTTTTTT.